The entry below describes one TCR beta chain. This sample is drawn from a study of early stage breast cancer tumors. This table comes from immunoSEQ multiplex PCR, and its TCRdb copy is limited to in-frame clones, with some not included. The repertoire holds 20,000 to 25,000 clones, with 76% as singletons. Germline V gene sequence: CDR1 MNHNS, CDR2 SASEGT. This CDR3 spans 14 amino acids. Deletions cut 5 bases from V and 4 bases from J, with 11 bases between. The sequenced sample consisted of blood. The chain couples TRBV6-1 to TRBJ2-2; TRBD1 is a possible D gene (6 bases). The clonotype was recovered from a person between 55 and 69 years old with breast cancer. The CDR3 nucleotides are TGTGCCAGCAGTAAGACAGGTCCCACCGGGGAGCTGTTTTTT. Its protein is CASSKTGPTGELFF.